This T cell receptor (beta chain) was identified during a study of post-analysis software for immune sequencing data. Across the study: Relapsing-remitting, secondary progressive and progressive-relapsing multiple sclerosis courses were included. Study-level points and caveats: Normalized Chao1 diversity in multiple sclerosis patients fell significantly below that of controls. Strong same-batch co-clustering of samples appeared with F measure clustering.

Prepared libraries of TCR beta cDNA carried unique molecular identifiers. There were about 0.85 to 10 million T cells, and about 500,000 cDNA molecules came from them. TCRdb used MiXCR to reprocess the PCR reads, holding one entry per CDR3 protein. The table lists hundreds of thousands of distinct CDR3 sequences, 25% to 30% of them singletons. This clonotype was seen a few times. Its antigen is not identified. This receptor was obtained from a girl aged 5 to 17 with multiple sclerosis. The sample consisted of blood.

The CDR3 sequence is CASSESPGYSNQPQHF. CDR3 nucleotide sequence: TGCGCCAGCAGTGAGTCTCCGGGGTATAGCAATCAGCCCCAGCATTTT. This chain uses TRBV10-2 with TRBJ1-5, with D unresolved. V lost 0 bases and J 0 bases, leaving 9 bases between the germline ends. The CDR3 consists of 16 residues. Germline values: CDR1 WSHSY, CDR2 SAAADI.